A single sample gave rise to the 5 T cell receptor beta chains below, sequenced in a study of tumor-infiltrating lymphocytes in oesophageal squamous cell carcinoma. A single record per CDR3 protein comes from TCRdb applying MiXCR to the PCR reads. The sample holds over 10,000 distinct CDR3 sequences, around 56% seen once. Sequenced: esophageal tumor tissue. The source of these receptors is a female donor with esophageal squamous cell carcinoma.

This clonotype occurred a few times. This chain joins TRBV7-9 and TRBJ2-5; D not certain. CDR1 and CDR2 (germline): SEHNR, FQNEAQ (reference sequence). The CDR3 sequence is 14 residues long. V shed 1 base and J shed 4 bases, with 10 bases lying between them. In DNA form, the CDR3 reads TGTGCCAGCAGCTTAGACTGGCTCGGAGAGACCCAGTACTTC. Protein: CASSLDWLGETQYF.

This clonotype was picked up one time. CDR3 coding DNA: TGTGCCAGCAGTTTCGGTCTAGCGTACACAGATACGCAGTATTTT. This gives the protein CASSFGLAYTDTQYF. The gene calls are TRBV28 and TRBJ2-3; D possibly corresponds to TRBD2 (6 bases). Trimming pared 3 bases from V and 2 bases from J, leaving 12 bases between. This CDR3 spans 15 amino acids. CDR1 and CDR2 from the germline V gene are MDHEN and SYDVKM.

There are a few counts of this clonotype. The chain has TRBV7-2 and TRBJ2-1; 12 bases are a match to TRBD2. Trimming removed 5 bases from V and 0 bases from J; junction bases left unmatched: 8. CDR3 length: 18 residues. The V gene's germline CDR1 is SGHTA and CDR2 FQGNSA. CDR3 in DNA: TGTGCCAGCAGCCTATATCGGACTAGCGGGGCCTCCTACAATGAGCAGTTCTTC. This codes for CASSLYRTSGASYNEQFF. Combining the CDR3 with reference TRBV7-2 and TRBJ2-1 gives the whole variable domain GAGVSQSPSNKVTEKGKDVELRCDPISGHTALYWYRQSLGQGLEFLIYFQGNSAPDKSGLPSDRFSAERTGGSVSTLTIQRTQQEDSAVYLCASSLYRTSGASYNEQFFGPGTRLTVL.

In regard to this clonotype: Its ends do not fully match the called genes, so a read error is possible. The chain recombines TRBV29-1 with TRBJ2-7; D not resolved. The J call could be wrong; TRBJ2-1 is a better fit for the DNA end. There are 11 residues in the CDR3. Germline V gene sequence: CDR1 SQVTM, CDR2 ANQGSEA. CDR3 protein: CSVLRNNKQFF. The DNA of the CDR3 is TGCAGCGTGCTACGAAACAATAAGCAGTTCTTC.

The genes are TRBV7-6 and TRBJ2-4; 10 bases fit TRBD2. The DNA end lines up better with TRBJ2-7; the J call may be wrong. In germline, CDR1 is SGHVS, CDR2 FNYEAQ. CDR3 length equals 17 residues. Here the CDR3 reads CASSSSIAGGGGGEQYF. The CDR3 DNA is TGTGCCAGCAGCTCTTCTATAGCGGGAGGTGGAGGTGGCGAGCAGTACTTC.